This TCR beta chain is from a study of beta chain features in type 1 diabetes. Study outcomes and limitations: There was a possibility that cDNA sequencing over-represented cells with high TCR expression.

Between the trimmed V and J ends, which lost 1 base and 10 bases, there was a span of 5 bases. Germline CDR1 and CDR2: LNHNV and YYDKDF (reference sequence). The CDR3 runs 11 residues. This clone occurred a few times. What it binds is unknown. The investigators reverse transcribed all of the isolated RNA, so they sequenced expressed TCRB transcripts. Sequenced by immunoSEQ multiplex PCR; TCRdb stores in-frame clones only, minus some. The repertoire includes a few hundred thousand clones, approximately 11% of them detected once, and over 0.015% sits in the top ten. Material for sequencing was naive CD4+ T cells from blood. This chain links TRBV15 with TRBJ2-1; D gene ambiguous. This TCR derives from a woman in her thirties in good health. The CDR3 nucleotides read TGTGCCACCAGCAGAGCCAGGGAGCAGTTCTTC. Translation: CATSRAREQFF.